The 27 T cell receptor beta chains below were found in one sample sequenced in a study of Ad26.COV2.S vaccination and SARS-CoV-2 variants (dated by TCRdb to the early 2020s). To prepare the library, the immunoSEQ multiplex PCR assay was applied. In its TCRdb copy, this immuneACCESS table keeps in-frame sequences only and misses some clones. Where compared with another copy, unresolved V genes explain less than half of these, and the others have no known cause. This sample holds hundreds of thousands of clones; roughly nine tenths were observed only once. The ten biggest clones cover about 1.5% of the sample. This sample's treatment or condition label indicates: 19 received Ad26.COV2.S at low or high dose, single or two shots; several received placebo; per-sample allocation not given. For vaccine and placebo recipients, repertoires were sequenced using samples collected on day 63 after the first injection.

Sequencing used peripheral blood, obtained in a trial of Ad26.COV2.S vaccine versus placebo. Every receptor here comes from a person aged 18-65 years who received the Ad26.COV2.S COVID-19 vaccine or a placebo.

J is TRBJ2-3 and V is TRBV18; 10 nucleotides match TRBD2. Germline V gives CDR1 KGHSH, CDR2 LQKENI. V lost 0 bases and J lost 4; bases outside the gene matches: 1. The CDR3 has 15 amino acids. The CDR3, as DNA: TGTGCCAGCTCACCACCGAGCGGGAGGGCAGATACGCAGTATTTT. Translating it yields CASSPPSGRADTQYF.

This rearrangement joins TRBV20-1 to TRBJ2-1, with 9 bases matching TRBD1. Germline V gene sequence: CDR1 DFQATT, CDR2 SNEGSKA (reference sequence). J gave up 9 bases and V 3 bases, and 15 bases lay outside the gene matches. CDR3 length equals 16 residues. CDR3 sequence (DNA): TGCAGTGCTAGTGAGTTGGGGGACAGGGTTCTTGGTGAGCAGTTCTTC. It encodes CSASELGDRVLGEQFF.

This chain connects TRBV7-2 to TRBJ2-5; 10 bases are a match to TRBD1. V shed 4 bases and J 5 bases; nucleotides not matched to a gene: 7. The CDR3 extends over 15 amino acids. Germline lookup yields CDR1 SGHTA and CDR2 FQGNSA. This CDR3 is CASSSDRGRSETQYF. The CDR3 bases are TGTGCCAGCAGCTCCGACAGGGGGCGTTCGGAGACCCAGTACTTC.

The V gene is TRBV2, the J gene TRBJ1-2; TRBD1 is a possible D gene (5 bases). V was clipped by 7 bases and J by 0 bases, with 15 bases between them. CDR3 size: 15 residues. Germline CDR1 reads SNHLY; CDR2 reads FYNNEI. DNA of the CDR3: TGTGCCAGCAACCTACTCCAGGGAGCTAACTATGGCTACACCTTC. This translates into CASNLLQGANYGYTF.

The chain uses TRBV10-2 and TRBJ2-1; TRBD2 matches at 10 bases. CDR1 WSHSY and CDR2 SAAADI come from the germline V gene. Trimming took 7 bases from V and 4 from J; bases not matched to a gene: 4. The CDR3 spans 14 residues. The CDR3 here is CASNELAGYNEQFF. The CDR3 nucleotides read TGCGCCAGCAACGAACTAGCGGGATACAATGAGCAGTTCTTC.

The J gene is TRBJ2-7, the V gene TRBV20-1, with D perhaps TRBD2 (5 bases). This CDR3 has 15 amino acids. Germline CDR1 DFQATT, CDR2 SNEGSKA (reference sequence). Trimming removed 3 bases at V and 0 bases at J, with 15 bases between. CDR3 loop: CSASPARTGSYEQYF. The CDR3 region has the DNA TGCAGTGCTAGTCCAGCTCGGACTGGCTCCTACGAGCAGTACTTC.

In its sample, this clone was seen a few times. The rearrangement joins TRBV6-2 or TRBV6-3 to TRBJ1-5, with 7 bases lining up with TRBD1. CDR1 is MNHEY and CDR2 is SVGEGT in the germline V gene. CDR3 size: 15 residues. Unmatched junction bases numbered 6, after V lost 5 bases and J lost 2 bases. The CDR3 DNA reads TGTGCCAGCAGTCAGGAGGGGGCTGGCAATCAGCCCCAGCATTTT. Its translation: CASSQEGAGNQPQHF.

V and J are TRBV13 and TRBJ2-7; 7 bases match TRBD2. This CDR3 is built from 14 residues. Losses at the gene ends were 1 base for V and 4 bases for J; bases not matched to a gene: 4. CDR1 PRHDT and CDR2 FYEKMQ come from the germline V gene (reference sequence). This chain's CDR3 is CASSLDQRGYEQYF. The CDR3 DNA sequence: TGTGCCAGCAGCTTAGACCAGCGGGGTTACGAGCAGTACTTC.

The V and J genes are TRBV30 and TRBJ1-6; 9 bases map to TRBD1. CDR1 GTSNPN and CDR2 SVGIG come from the germline V gene (reference sequence). V trimming: 4 bases; J trimming: 8 bases; junction bases outside the gene matches: 9. The CDR3 contains 15 residues. Here the CDR3 reads CAWTLTGQGYSPLHF. The CDR3 DNA reads TGTGCCTGGACTCTGACCGGACAGGGGTATTCACCCCTCCACTTT.

The J gene is TRBJ2-1, the V gene TRBV29-1; no clear D. The CDR3 totals 13 residues. The germline V gene has CDR1 SQVTM and CDR2 ANQGSEA. V dropped 3 bases and J dropped 7 bases, with 13 bases sitting between them. The CDR3 protein is CSVDGLPANEQFF. The CDR3, as DNA: TGCAGCGTTGATGGTCTACCCGCTAATGAGCAGTTCTTC.

Worth noting for this clone: One end of the junction is discordant with germline, which a read error may explain. This sequence joins TRBV3-1 (or the pseudogene TRBV3-2) and TRBJ2-2, with 7 bases fitting TRBD1. Looked up from germline, CDR1 is LGHDT and CDR2 is YNNKEL (reference sequence). The length of the CDR3 is 11 residues. CDR3 sequence: CASSQSGQTLF. The CDR3, as DNA: TGTGCCAGCAGCCAGTCGGGACAGACCCTTTTT.

The chain is built from TRBV7-2 and TRBJ2-5; D is undetermined. CDR3 length equals 12 residues. Germline loops: CDR1 SGHTA, CDR2 FQGNSA. V shed 3 bases and J shed 5 bases, with 7 bases lying between them. The DNA of the CDR3 is TGTGCCAGCAGCTTGGGGTTGGAGACCCAGTACTTC. Its translation is CASSLGLETQYF.

The CDR3 here is CASSPPHPGPYEQYF. CDR3 coding DNA: TGTGCCAGCAGCCCCCCCCACCCGGGACCCTACGAGCAGTACTTC. V is TRBV7-2 and J is TRBJ2-7, with D perhaps matching TRBD1 or TRBD2 (5 bases each). Germline CDR1 reads SGHTA; CDR2 reads FQGNSA. The CDR3 loop spans 15 amino acids. V lost 5 bases and J lost 2, with 16 bases in between.

The chain joins TRBV19 to TRBJ1-1; D call uncertain. The CDR3 runs to 12 residues. CDR1 is LNHDA and CDR2 is SQIVND in the germline V gene (reference sequence). The V end was cut by 5 bases, the J end by 0 bases, with 4 bases between. The DNA of the CDR3 is TGTGCCAGTAGTTGGGTGAACACTGAAGCTTTCTTT. Residues: CASSWVNTEAFF. The whole variable domain, filled in from reference TRBV19 and TRBJ1-1, reads DGGITQSPKYLFRKEGQNVTLSCEQNLNHDAMYWYRQDPGQGLRLIYYSQIVNDFQKGDIAEGYSVSREKKESFPLTVTSAQKNPTAFYLCASSWVNTEAFFGQGTRLTVV.

The chain joins TRBV30 to TRBJ1-1; D is unclear. Germline CDR1 GTSNPN, CDR2 SVGIG (reference sequence). The V gene lost 2 bases and the J gene lost 2 bases, with 6 bases spanning the gap. This CDR3 has 12 residues. In DNA form, the CDR3 reads TGTGCCTGGAGTCAGTCTAACACTGAAGCTTTCTTT. Translated: CAWSQSNTEAFF.

The CDR3 DNA sequence: TGTGCCAGCAGCTGGACAGGGAGTTATGGCTACACCTTC. It translates to CASSWTGSYGYTF. The chain links TRBV6-2 or TRBV6-3 to TRBJ1-2; 8 bases line up with TRBD1. Per germline, CDR1 MNHEY and CDR2 SVGEGT. The CDR3 spans 13 residues. Trimming took 6 bases from V and 5 from J; bases not matched to a gene: 5.

As regards this clone: Additional DNA sequences in this sample encode the identical CDR3. The rearrangement joins TRBV7-9 to TRBJ1-2; D is unclear. This CDR3 is built from 11 residues. The germline gives CDR1 SEHNR, CDR2 FQNEAQ (reference sequence). Trimming left V 2 bases short and J 7 bases short, with 5 bases between. CDR3 sequence (DNA): TGTGCCAGCAGCTTATCCGGTGGCTACACCTTC. Its translation is CASSLSGGYTF.

The chain has TRBV5-4 and TRBJ2-7, with unresolved D. Germline values: CDR1 SGHNT, CDR2 YYREEE (reference sequence). This CDR3 spans 13 amino acids. The germline V and J ends were trimmed by 0 bases and 2 bases, with 6 bases remaining between them. CDR3 residues: CASSLGLTYEQYF. As DNA, the CDR3 is TGTGCCAGCAGCTTGGGCCTTACCTACGAGCAGTACTTC. Full variable domain (missing parts from reference TRBV5-4 and TRBJ2-7): ETGVTQSPTHLIKTRGQQVTLRCSSQSGHNTVSWYQQALGQGPQFIFQYYREEENGRGNFPPRFSGLQFPNYSSELNVNALELDDSALYLCASSLGLTYEQYFGPGTRLTVT.

This chain uses TRBV30 with TRBJ2-7; 10 bases are a match to TRBD1. CDR3 size: 18 residues. The germline V gene has CDR1 GTSNPN and CDR2 SVGIG (reference sequence). Trimming at V came to 4 bases and at J to 3 bases, leaving 18 bases not matched to a gene. CDR3 DNA sequence: TGTGCCTGGATCCCGCCTCCGGGACAGGGGACGAGAAGCTACGAGCAGTACTTC. Residues: CAWIPPPGQGTRSYEQYF.

This clone was detected only once. The chain carries TRBV7-9 and TRBJ2-1, with 7 bases lining up with TRBD2. J was trimmed by 1 base and V by 4 bases; bases with no gene match: 7. Germline V CDR1 and CDR2: SEHNR, FQNEAQ (reference sequence). There are 16 residues in the CDR3. CDR3 coding DNA: TGTGCCAGCAGCTGGTCGGGGGGTAATTCCTACAATGAGCAGTTCTTC. Translated: CASSWSGGNSYNEQFF. Drawing the rest from reference TRBV7-9 and TRBJ2-1, the complete variable domain is DTGVSQNPRHKITKRGQNVTFRCDPISEHNRLYWYRQTLGQGPEFLTYFQNEAQLEKSRLLSDRFSAERPKGSFSTLEIQRTEQGDSAMYLCASSWSGGNSYNEQFFGPGTRLTVL.

V is TRBV18 and J is TRBJ2-7; D possibly uses TRBD1 or TRBD2 (5 bases each). Germline V gene sequence: CDR1 KGHSH, CDR2 LQKENI. Trimming took 2 bases from V and 7 from J, leaving 15 bases between them. CDR3 length: 14 residues. The CDR3 is CASSPTGTPQEQYF. CDR3 sequence (DNA): TGTGCCAGCTCACCAACCGGGACCCCCCAGGAGCAGTACTTC.

This chain links TRBV19 with TRBJ2-7, with 8 bases matching TRBD1. Unmatched junction bases numbered 14, after V lost 7 bases and J lost 3 bases. The germline V gene encodes CDR1 LNHDA and CDR2 SQIVND (reference sequence). This CDR3 spans 16 amino acids. The CDR3 region is CASTPDGQGKFYEQYF. The CDR3 DNA follows: TGTGCCAGTACCCCAGACGGACAGGGAAAATTCTACGAGCAGTACTTC.

The chain uses TRBV15 and TRBJ2-1; 8 positions agree with TRBD1. This CDR3 comprises 15 residues. Germline V gene data show CDR1 as LNHNV and CDR2 as YYDKDF (reference sequence). V trimming: 0 bases; J trimming: 9 bases; junction bases outside the gene matches: 7. Here the CDR3 DNA reads TGTGCCACCAGCAGAGATACCTCAGGGGGCCGTGAGCAGTTCTTC. Translating it yields CATSRDTSGGREQFF.

The V and J genes are TRBV9 and TRBJ2-2, with unresolved D. CDR3 length: 14 amino acids. V was clipped by 0 bases and J by 6 bases, with 9 bases between them. Per the germline V gene, CDR1 is SGDLS and CDR2 is YYNGEE. In DNA, the CDR3 is TGTGCCAGCAGCGTAGCCCCCCTCCCCGGGGAGCTGTTTTTT. Protein: CASSVAPLPGELFF.

The rearrangement links TRBV21-1 to TRBJ1-5. TRBV21-1 is given as a pseudogene. This CDR3 spans 17 amino acids. The CDR3 DNA reads TGTGCCAGCAGCCCCGGCGGGCCACAAGGGATCAATCAGCCCCAGCATTTT. It yields the protein CASSPGGPQGINQPQHF.

The chain carries TRBV4-3 and TRBJ2-7; a possible D gene is TRBD2 (6 bases). Looked up from germline, CDR1 is LGHNA and CDR2 is YSLEER. The CDR3 covers 16 residues. Trimming took off 1 base at V and 0 bases at J, with 13 bases between the two ends. CDR3 in DNA: TGCGCCAGCAGCCAAGGTAGCGGCGGCTACTCCTACGAGCAGTACTTC. It yields the protein CASSQGSGGYSYEQYF.

This clone is a singleton in its sample. The rearrangement joins TRBV24-1 to TRBJ2-2; 16 bases match TRBD2. J was trimmed by 1 base and V by 1 base; bases with no gene match: 5. CDR3 length equals 20 residues. Germline CDR1 is KGHDR and CDR2 is SFDVKD. CDR3 sequence: CATSDLGTSGRAQNTGELFF. CDR3 sequence (DNA): TGTGCCACCAGTGATTTAGGGACTAGCGGGAGGGCCCAGAACACCGGGGAGCTGTTTTTT.